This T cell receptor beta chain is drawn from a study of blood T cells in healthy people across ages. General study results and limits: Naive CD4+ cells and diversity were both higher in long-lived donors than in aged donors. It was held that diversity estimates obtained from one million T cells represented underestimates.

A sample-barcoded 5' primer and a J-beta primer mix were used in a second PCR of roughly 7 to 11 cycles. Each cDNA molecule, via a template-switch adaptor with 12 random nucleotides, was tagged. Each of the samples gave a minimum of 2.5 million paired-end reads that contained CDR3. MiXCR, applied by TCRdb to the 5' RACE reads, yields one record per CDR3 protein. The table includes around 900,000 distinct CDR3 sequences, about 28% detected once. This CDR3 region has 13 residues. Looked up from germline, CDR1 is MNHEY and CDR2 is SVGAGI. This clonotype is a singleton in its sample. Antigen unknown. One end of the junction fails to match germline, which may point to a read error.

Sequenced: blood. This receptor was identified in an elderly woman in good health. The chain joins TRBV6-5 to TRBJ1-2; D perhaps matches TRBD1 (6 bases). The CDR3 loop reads CACRVGRGCGYTF. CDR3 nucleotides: TGTGCCTGCAGAGTGGGCAGGGGCTGTGGCTACACCTTC.